The 18 T cell receptor beta chains given below trace back to one sample, sequenced in a study of cytomegalovirus exposure and HLA in healthy donors. PCR amplification relied on 60 Vbeta primers (plus 13 Jbeta primers). TCRdb's copy holds only in-frame clones and misses some; the assay was immunoSEQ multiplex PCR. Among fewer than 50,000 clones, about 64% were seen once, and the ten largest hold approximately 12%. Sequencing input: PBMCs. These receptors all stem from a man aged 55-75 years in good health and CMV-seropositive.

By sample share, this clone is medium-sized (0.01 to 0.1%). The chain has TRBV25-1 and TRBJ1-3, with a weak D call TRBD1 (6 bases). CDR3 length: 11 amino acids. Germline loops: CDR1 MGHDK, CDR2 SYGVNS. Trimming cost V 7 bases and J 12 bases, with 13 bases left between them. The CDR3 loop is CASTPGDDIYF. The CDR3 bases are TGTGCCAGCACACCAGGGGACGACATATATTTT.

This rearrangement joins TRBV10-3 to TRBJ2-1; D perhaps matches TRBD1 (5 bases). Germline CDR1 ENHRY, CDR2 SYGVKD. The CDR3 is made up of 15 amino acids. Trimming cost V 4 bases and J 2 bases, with 12 bases left between them. CDR3 sequence (DNA): TGTGCCATCAGTGGGGGCCAGGGCACCTACAATGAGCAGTTCTTC. Amino acid sequence: CAISGGQGTYNEQFF.

This clone was detected a few times. The chain joins TRBV6-5 to TRBJ2-5; a weak D match, TRBD2 (5 bases). Trimming stripped 0 bases from V and 4 bases from J, with 9 bases between. Germline V gives CDR1 MNHEY, CDR2 SVGAGI. This CDR3 comprises 14 residues. The CDR3: CASSYSPGRETQYF. The CDR3 coding sequence is TGTGCCAGCAGTTACTCACCGGGGAGAGAGACCCAGTACTTC.

The V and J genes are TRBV7-9 and TRBJ2-7; TRBD1 might be the D (6 bases). The CDR3 consists of 13 residues. With 1 base removed from V and 3 bases from J, the gap between germline ends came to 7 bases. CDR1 is SEHNR and CDR2 is FQNEAQ in the germline V gene (reference sequence). CDR3 amino acids: CASSLGQDYEQYF. The CDR3 coding sequence is TGTGCCAGCAGCTTAGGACAGGACTACGAGCAGTACTTC.

The DNA of the CDR3 is TGCGCCAGCAGCCAAGAGGGTCAGGGCTCCTACGAGCAGTACTTC. Its protein product is CASSQEGQGSYEQYF. This sequence joins TRBV4-1 and TRBJ2-7; possible D gene TRBD1, 5 bases. Germline V gene data show CDR1 as MGHRA and CDR2 as YSYEKL. This CDR3 is built from 15 residues. The V end was cut by 0 bases, the J end by 0 bases, with 9 bases between.

The chain joins TRBV29-1 to TRBJ2-1, with D perhaps TRBD1 (6 bases). The CDR3 has 15 residues. CDR1 and CDR2 (germline): SQVTM, ANQGSEA. Trimming stripped 7 bases from V and 1 base from J, with 17 bases between. CDR3 DNA sequence: TGCAGCGCCCAGGGGATAGCCACTTCCTACAATGAGCAGTTCTTC. Protein: CSAQGIATSYNEQFF.

In this sample, this clone turned up a few times. V and J are TRBV2 and TRBJ2-3, with 10 bases that match TRBD2. This CDR3 comprises 16 residues. In germline, CDR1 is SNHLY, CDR2 FYNNEI. With 5 bases clipped from V and 1 base from J, the junction kept 6 bases outside the gene matches. The CDR3 DNA is TGTGCCAGCAGTCCTAGACTAGCGGGTCGCACAGATACGCAGTATTTT. Translating gives CASSPRLAGRTDTQYF.

The chain has TRBV5-1 and TRBJ2-2; 7 bases are a match to TRBD2. The CDR3 runs to 16 residues. V lost 5 bases, J lost 2 bases, and 9 bases stayed unmatched. Germline values: CDR1 SGHRS, CDR2 YFSETQ. The CDR3 DNA follows: TGCGCCAGCAGATCTAGCGGAAGAACCAACACCGGGGAGCTGTTTTTT. Residues: CASRSSGRTNTGELFF.

The rearrangement joins TRBV6-4 to TRBJ2-1; D is possibly TRBD2 (5 bases). Per germline, CDR1 MRHNA and CDR2 SNTAGT. Trimming left V 6 bases short and J 15 bases short, with 15 bases between. The CDR3 contains 11 residues. The CDR3 DNA reads TGTGCCAGCAGCCCGGGGATAGGTCTGTTCTTC. This codes for CASSPGIGLFF.

The CDR3 here is CASSPWDFYNEQFF. CDR3 sequence (DNA): TGTGCCAGCAGCCCGTGGGACTTCTACAATGAGCAGTTCTTC. V gene TRBV5-6 combines with J gene TRBJ2-1; D is perhaps TRBD2 (6 bases). Trimming removed 4 bases at V and 3 bases at J, with 11 bases between. There are 14 residues in the CDR3. CDR1 is SGHDT and CDR2 is YYEEEE in the germline V gene.

The chain combines TRBV27 with TRBJ2-5; possible D gene TRBD1, 6 bases. The germline V gene encodes CDR1 MNHEY and CDR2 SMNVEV (reference sequence). The CDR3 length is 14 residues. Trimming pared 5 bases from V and 5 bases from J, leaving 15 bases between. The CDR3 bases are TGTGCCAGCAGTACGAATCAGGGGATCGAGACCCAGTACTTC. Protein sequence: CASSTNQGIETQYF.

V and J are TRBV5-1 and TRBJ2-3, with 12 bases identical to TRBD1. The ends lost 3 bases at V and 7 bases at J; junction bases unmatched: 6. The length of the CDR3 is 15 residues. The germline gives CDR1 SGHRS, CDR2 YFSETQ. CDR3 DNA sequence: TGCGCCAGCAGCTCCGGGACAGGGGGCGCGTATACGCAGTATTTT. Translation gives CASSSGTGGAYTQYF.

This clone showed up just once. The J gene is TRBJ1-3, the V gene TRBV5-1, with D perhaps matching TRBD1 (6 bases). The CDR3 spans 14 residues. Trimming left V 2 bases short and J 3 bases short, with 9 bases between. Germline V lookup: CDR1 SGHRS, CDR2 YFSETQ. Written as DNA, the CDR3 is TGCGCCAGCAGCTTACAGGGTTTTGGAAACACCATATATTTT. Translated: CASSLQGFGNTIYF. Looking up the rest from reference TRBV5-1 and TRBJ1-3 gives the full variable domain: KAGVTQTPRYLIKTRGQQVTLSCSPISGHRSVSWYQQTPGQGLQFLFEYFSETQRNKGNFPGRFSGRQFSNSRSEMNVSTLELGDSALYLCASSLQGFGNTIYFGEGSWLTVV.

The chain uses TRBV6-4 and TRBJ1-4; 9 bases agree with TRBD1. CDR3 length: 14 amino acids. Per the germline V gene, CDR1 is MRHNA and CDR2 is SNTAGT. V was clipped by 6 bases and J by 8 bases; unmatched bases: 7. CDR3 amino acids: CASSLTGGSEKLFF. In DNA form, the CDR3 reads TGTGCCAGCAGCCTGACAGGGGGAAGCGAAAAACTGTTTTTT.

Comment on this clone: Other nucleotide sequences in the sample specify the same CDR3. This chain links TRBV5-1 with TRBJ1-2; 8 bases align to TRBD1. V lost 4 bases to trimming and J lost 7 bases; unmatched junction nucleotides: 9. CDR3 size: 14 residues. CDR1 and CDR2 (germline): SGHRS, YFSETQ. CDR3 residues: CASSVTGESGGYTF. In DNA, the CDR3 is TGCGCCAGCAGCGTGACAGGGGAGTCGGGTGGCTACACCTTC.

The chain couples TRBV7-9 to TRBJ1-4; TRBD1 matches 7 bases. Trimming cost V 5 bases and J 3 bases; bases outside gene matches: 18. Germline CDR1 is SEHNR and CDR2 is FQNEAQ (reference sequence). The CDR3 runs 19 residues. The CDR3 region is CASSKTGIATVGANEKLFF. The CDR3 bases are TGTGCCAGCAGCAAGACAGGGATCGCGACTGTGGGTGCTAATGAAAAACTGTTTTTT.

V is TRBV7-9 and J is TRBJ2-3; 9 bases match TRBD2. Germline-derived CDR1 and CDR2 are SEHNR and FQNEAQ (reference sequence). This CDR3 is 16 amino acids long. V lost 1 base and J lost 1; bases outside the gene matches: 3. CDR3 sequence (DNA): TGTGCCAGCAGCTTAGGGTCTAGCGGGGGCACAGATACGCAGTATTTT. This translates into CASSLGSSGGTDTQYF.

This clone came up a few times. V and J are TRBV7-9 and TRBJ2-1; a weak D match, TRBD2 (6 bases). Trimming pared 5 bases from V and 4 bases from J, leaving 9 bases between. The CDR3 runs 13 residues. CDR1 and CDR2 from the germline V gene are SEHNR and FQNEAQ (reference sequence). This CDR3 reads CASSPGTYNEQFF. In DNA form, the CDR3 reads TGTGCCAGCAGCCCTGGGACTTACAATGAGCAGTTCTTC.